The 2 T cell receptor beta chains given below trace back to one sample, sequenced in a study of OX40 agonist ivuxolimab in advanced cancers. TCRdb's table, derived via immunoSEQ multiplex PCR, lists solely in-frame clones and lacks some. The sample has tens of thousands of clones; 80% to 85% are singletons. The sample was CD4+ or CD8+ T cells sorted from blood, taken in a trial of the OX40 agonist ivuxolimab. The receptors originated from an adult with an advanced solid tumor such as melanoma, head and neck, liver or kidney cancer.

This clone occurred once. The chain combines TRBV29-1 with TRBJ1-1, with TRBD1 matching 7 bases. The V gene's germline CDR1 is SQVTM and CDR2 ANQGSEA. The trim removed 3 bases at V and 1 base at J, leaving 5 bases unmatched. CDR3 length: 14 residues. This CDR3 reads CSVDMGQWNTEAFF. The DNA of the CDR3 is TGCAGCGTTGATATGGGACAGTGGAACACTGAAGCTTTCTTT.

V is TRBV14 and J is TRBJ1-2, with D perhaps matching TRBD1 (5 bases). With 0 bases removed from V and 8 bases from J, the gap between germline ends came to 16 bases. The CDR3 consists of 15 residues. Germline-derived CDR1 and CDR2 are SGHDN and FVKESK. The CDR3 DNA sequence: TGTGCCAGCAGCCAAGAGGGACGGGGCCTGGACGGCTACACCTTC. Residues: CASSQEGRGLDGYTF.